This TCR beta chain came from a study of blood T cell repertoires in COVID-19. In the study overall: Samples representing acute and convalescent COVID-19 were sourced from the United States, Italy and Spain. Sources were T cells, B-cell-depleted T cells, or PBMCs; the material itself was cDNA or gDNA.

This CDR3 contains 14 residues. Per the germline V gene, CDR1 is KGHSH and CDR2 is LQKENI. The germline V and J ends were trimmed by 3 bases and 7 bases, with 13 bases remaining between them. Assay: immunoSEQ multiplex PCR; the TCRdb copy retains only in-frame clones and omits some. In the table there are about 240,000 clones, roughly 90% of which are singletons. This chain uses TRBV18 with TRBJ2-1, with unresolved D. The specimen sequenced was peripheral blood. This sequence originates from a man aged 60-69 years with acute or convalescent COVID-19. CDR3 in amino acids: CASSPPQHPNEQFF. The CDR3 DNA sequence: TGTGCCAGCTCACCTCCCCAACATCCGAATGAGCAGTTCTTC.